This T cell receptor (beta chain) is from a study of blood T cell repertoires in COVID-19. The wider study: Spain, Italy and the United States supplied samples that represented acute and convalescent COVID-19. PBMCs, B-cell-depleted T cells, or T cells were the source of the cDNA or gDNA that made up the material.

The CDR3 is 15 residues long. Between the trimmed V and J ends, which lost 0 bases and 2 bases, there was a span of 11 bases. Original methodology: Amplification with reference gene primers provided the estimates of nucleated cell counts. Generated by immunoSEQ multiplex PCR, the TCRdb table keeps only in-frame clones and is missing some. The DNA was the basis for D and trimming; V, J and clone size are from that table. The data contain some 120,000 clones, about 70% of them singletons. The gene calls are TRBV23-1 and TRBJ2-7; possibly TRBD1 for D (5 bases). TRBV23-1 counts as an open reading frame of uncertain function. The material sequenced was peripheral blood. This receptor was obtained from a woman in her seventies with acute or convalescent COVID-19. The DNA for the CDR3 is TGCGCCAGCAGTCAATCTGACAGTCCCACCTACGAGCAGTACTTC. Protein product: CASSQSDSPTYEQYF.